Given below is one T cell receptor beta chain in context. Its antigen is not known. The data are from a study of T cells after yellow fever vaccination. Whole-study results and caveats: Post-booster reappearance was seen for most primary-vaccination clones (nearly 97% CD4, 85% to 90% CD8). Abundant contaminating clonotypes from the bulk population could appear in FACS-sorted repertoires.

Conversion of TCR transcripts into cDNA relied on 5'RACE template switching, which added a universal primer site and UMIs. TCRdb reprocessed the 5' RACE reads with MiXCR, giving one entry per CDR3 protein. This table holds under 600,000 distinct CDR3 sequences, about 13% found once. Between the trimmed V and J ends, which lost 5 bases and 5 bases, there was a span of 15 bases. CDR1 and CDR2 from the germline V gene are KGHSH and LQKENI. The CDR3 spans 14 residues. The sequencing here drew on PBMCs, taken on the day of the yellow fever booster vaccination. This receptor was identified in a man under 40 who received the YFV17D yellow fever vaccine. The V gene is TRBV18, the J gene TRBJ2-5; a weak D match, TRBD1 (5 bases). CDR3 in amino acids: CASSVSTARETQYF. CDR3 bases: TGTGCCAGCTCAGTATCGACAGCTCGCGAGACCCAGTACTTC.